The 17 T cell receptor beta chains in this list originate from one sample, sequenced in a study of blood T cell repertoires in COVID-19. TCRdb's table, derived via immunoSEQ multiplex PCR, lists solely in-frame clones and lacks some. The sample records around 460,000 clones, 80% to 90% being singletons. The material sequenced was peripheral blood. Every receptor here comes from a man between 18 and 35 years old with COVID-19, enrolled during active disease.

V is TRBV6-5 and J is TRBJ1-1; the D gene is possibly TRBD1 (5 bases). V lost 0 bases and J lost 4, with 12 bases in between. The CDR3 is 15 residues long. Germline V gene sequence: CDR1 MNHEY, CDR2 SVGAGI. The CDR3: CASSYSGGVGTEAFF. The CDR3 coding sequence is TGTGCCAGCAGTTACTCAGGAGGGGTGGGCACTGAAGCTTTCTTT.

This clone was observed once. The chain combines TRBV7-8 with TRBJ2-5, with 7 nucleotides matching TRBD2. The V gene's germline CDR1 is SGHVS and CDR2 FQNEAQ. The J segment lost 2 bases and the V segment lost 1 base, leaving 7 bases of the junction unmatched. The CDR3 has 16 amino acids. The CDR3 DNA reads TGTGCCAGCAGCTTAGAAGCGGGAAGGGCTCAAGAGACCCAGTACTTC. Translating it yields CASSLEAGRAQETQYF.

The rearrangement links TRBV19 to TRBJ2-6; maybe TRBD2 (5 bases). Germline CDR1 and CDR2: LNHDA and SQIVND (reference sequence). The V and J ends lost 8 bases and 2 bases respectively, with 10 bases between them. The CDR3 has 14 amino acids. CDR3 loop: CASGLHPGANVLTF. CDR3 coding DNA: TGTGCCAGTGGACTTCACCCTGGGGCCAACGTCCTGACTTTC.

This clone was picked up one time. The chain employs TRBV10-3 and TRBJ2-1; D perhaps matches TRBD2 (5 bases). The V end was cut by 1 base, the J end by 11 bases, with 12 bases between. The germline V gene encodes CDR1 ENHRY and CDR2 SYGVKD. The CDR3 totals 13 residues. The CDR3 protein is CAISEYASPQQFF. In DNA, the CDR3 is TGTGCCATCAGTGAGTACGCTAGCCCCCAGCAGTTCTTC.

This chain connects TRBV7-2 to TRBJ1-3; D gene ambiguous. This CDR3 comprises 16 residues. V lost 1 base, J lost 6 bases, and 16 bases lay in between. Germline V lookup: CDR1 SGHTA, CDR2 FQGNSA. As DNA, the CDR3 is TGTGCCAGCAGCTTAGGGGGAACGGGGATCACAAACACCATATATTTT. This encodes CASSLGGTGITNTIYF.

This clone showed up just a few times. The chain combines TRBV18 with TRBJ2-7; 8 nucleotides align to TRBD1. This CDR3 has 16 amino acids. Trimming at V came to 5 bases and at J to 1 base, leaving 10 bases not matched to a gene. Germline CDR1 KGHSH, CDR2 LQKENI. CDR3 nucleotide sequence: TGTGCCAGCTCAGATTTCGGACAGGGCAAGTCCTACGAGCAGTACTTC. It is translated as CASSDFGQGKSYEQYF.

The chain uses TRBV5-5 and TRBJ2-1; 7 bases are a match to TRBD1. The germline gives CDR1 SGHKS, CDR2 YYEKEE (reference sequence). The CDR3 runs 16 residues. With 2 bases clipped from V and 5 bases from J, the junction kept 10 bases outside the gene matches. The CDR3 DNA is TGTGCCAGCAGCTTACTGCCGGGACAGAGCAACAATGAGCAGTTCTTC. Its translation: CASSLLPGQSNNEQFF.

This sequence joins TRBV2 and TRBJ1-1; the D gene is possibly TRBD1 (6 bases). From germline, CDR1 is SNHLY and CDR2 FYNNEI. This CDR3 contains 12 residues. The V end was cut by 5 bases, the J end by 10 bases, with 14 bases between. The CDR3 spells CASSYPGGLAFF. CDR3 coding DNA: TGTGCCAGCAGTTACCCCGGGGGGCTAGCTTTCTTT.

The rearrangement uses TRBV3-1 (or the pseudogene TRBV3-2) and TRBJ2-1, with TRBD2 identical over 8 bases. Germline CDR1 reads LGHDT; CDR2 reads YNNKEL (reference sequence). The CDR3 has 14 residues. V was pared by 1 base and J by 12 bases, with 8 bases of the junction left unmatched. The CDR3: CASSQGGSGNAQFF. CDR3 nucleotide sequence: TGTGCCAGCAGCCAAGGGGGTAGCGGGAACGCGCAGTTCTTC.

V is TRBV29-1 and J is TRBJ2-7; 9 bases map to TRBD1. The length of the CDR3 is 12 residues. Germline V gene lookup returns CDR1 SQVTM and CDR2 ANQGSEA. CDR3 coding DNA: TGCAGAAGGACAGGGGCCTCCTACGAGCAGTACTTC. Protein product: CRRTGASYEQYF.

CDR3 in amino acids: CASRLGPTDTQYF. DNA of the CDR3: TGTGCCAGCAGACTGGGGCCCACAGATACGCAGTATTTT. This chain connects TRBV12-3 or TRBV12-4 to TRBJ2-3; tentative D call: TRBD1 (5 bases). Deletions cut 6 bases from V and 2 bases from J, with 9 bases between. This CDR3 has 13 amino acids.

V is TRBV5-4 and J is TRBJ2-6, with D possibly TRBD1 on 5 matching bases. The CDR3 is 15 amino acids. The V end was cut by 1 base, the J end by 5 bases, with 10 bases between. Germline CDR1 is SGHNT and CDR2 is YYREEE (reference sequence). DNA for the CDR3: TGTGCCAGCAGCTTGATGACAGAGAGGGCCAACGTCCTGACTTTC. Translated: CASSLMTERANVLTF. Filled out from reference TRBV5-4 and TRBJ2-6, the complete variable domain reads ETGVTQSPTHLIKTRGQQVTLRCSSQSGHNTVSWYQQALGQGPQFIFQYYREEENGRGNFPPRFSGLQFPNYSSELNVNALELDDSALYLCASSLMTERANVLTFGAGSRLTVL.

The chain couples TRBV3-1 (or the pseudogene TRBV3-2) to TRBJ1-2; 7 nucleotides match TRBD1. CDR3 length equals 12 residues. Germline V gives CDR1 LGHDT, CDR2 YNNKEL (reference sequence). Germline trimming cut 4 bases from V and 8 bases from J; bases unmatched to any gene: 4. The CDR3 region has the DNA TGTGCCAGCAGCCTACGACAGGGCGGCTACACCTTC. Protein: CASSLRQGGYTF.

The chain joins TRBV5-8 to TRBJ2-3; 8 nucleotides line up with TRBD1. The CDR3 spans 14 residues. From germline, CDR1 is SGHTS and CDR2 YDEGEE. V shed 4 bases, J shed 6 bases, and the junction held 7 bases outside the gene matches. The CDR3 loop is CASSAPGGGDTQYF. The CDR3 coding sequence is TGTGCCAGCAGCGCACCAGGGGGCGGGGATACGCAGTATTTT.

This clone has a handful of counts. J is TRBJ2-2 and V is TRBV19; 9 bases align to TRBD2. With V trimmed by 7 bases and J by 4 bases, 7 bases remained unmatched. Germline CDR1 reads LNHDA; CDR2 reads SQIVND (reference sequence). The CDR3 spans 15 residues. The chain's CDR3 is CASIGGRVATGELFF. CDR3 in DNA: TGTGCCAGTATAGGCGGGAGGGTGGCCACCGGGGAGCTGTTTTTT.

The rearrangement links TRBV5-4 to TRBJ2-7; TRBD2 might be the D (6 bases). Germline assignment: CDR1 SGHNT and CDR2 YYREEE (reference sequence). V dropped 0 bases and J dropped 6 bases, with 10 bases sitting between them. The CDR3 sequence is 13 residues long. The CDR3 spells CASSLGGVGEQYF. CDR3 bases: TGTGCCAGCAGCTTGGGGGGGGTCGGCGAGCAGTACTTC.

The rearrangement links TRBV5-1 to TRBJ2-3; maybe TRBD2 (5 bases). Trimming took off 0 bases at V and 1 base at J, with 15 bases between the two ends. From germline, CDR1 is SGHRS and CDR2 YFSETQ. The CDR3 extends over 17 amino acids. CDR3 coding DNA: TGCGCCAGCAGCTTGGTATCAGCCCAGAGGGGCACAGATACGCAGTATTTT. It yields the protein CASSLVSAQRGTDTQYF.